This T cell receptor beta chain emerged from a study of blood T cell repertoires in COVID-19. About the research overall: Italy, Spain and the United States were the sources of the convalescent and acute COVID-19 samples.

CDR3 length: 14 amino acids. Between the trimmed V and J ends, which lost 2 bases and 4 bases, there was a span of 11 bases. Germline values: CDR1 MNHEY, CDR2 SVGAGI. The method was immunoSEQ multiplex PCR; TCRdb's version includes in-frame clones alone and lacks a portion of them. The sample lists approximately 50,000 clones, 85% occurring once. The chain couples TRBV6-5 to TRBJ1-1; D may be TRBD1 (5 bases). The sequence derives from a human donor in a cohort sampled during active COVID-19. The source material was peripheral blood. In DNA form, the CDR3 reads TGTGCCAGCAGTTACATGGGGGGAAGCACTGAAGCTTTCTTT. This gives the protein CASSYMGGSTEAFF.